This TCR beta chain came from a study of metastatic and nonmetastatic thyroid tumors. Study in general: Across peripheral blood and tumor or nodule tissue samples taken from malignant and benign thyroid patients, the repertoires were compared with one another.

As processed by the authors: CDR3 differences across clinicopathological groups were used to build a distant-metastasis classifier for papillary thyroid cancer. TCRdb called clones again from the PCR reads with MiXCR. These V and J calls are TCRdb output, not the study's own analysis. The sample has about 16,000 clones, 25% to 30% seen once; the top ten hold around an eighth. The study's findings and limits: Reports indicated that malignant thyroid tumors showed significantly higher TCR beta diversity than benign nodules did, in blood and tumor.

There were no patients who had received any treatment before thyroid surgery. This clone was seen a few times. Its antigen is as yet unknown. The CDR3 sequence is 13 residues long. The germline gives CDR1 LNHDA, CDR2 SQIVND (reference sequence). With 10 bases removed from V and 7 bases from J, the gap between germline ends came to 16 bases. The sequencing sample was made of adjacent normal tissue. The J gene is TRBJ2-2, the V gene TRBV19, with no clear D. This clonotype was obtained from a female donor with papillary thyroid cancer or a benign thyroid nodule (not recorded which). Some clones in this sample may be carry-over from other donors' samples. The chain's CDR3 is CATYVDYNGELFF. The DNA of the CDR3 is TGTGCCACCTACGTGGATTATAACGGGGAGCTGTTTTTT.